This T cell receptor beta chain was documented in a study of cytomegalovirus exposure and HLA in healthy donors. V shed 2 bases and J shed 5 bases, with 16 bases lying between them. In germline, CDR1 is MGHRA, CDR2 YSYEKL. This CDR3 is built from 15 residues. With 60 Vbeta and 13 Jbeta primers, the PCR was carried out. Only in-frame clones appear in the TCRdb table, and some are missing; sequencing was by immunoSEQ multiplex PCR. This table holds more than 85,000 clones, roughly 15% found once. At sampling all donors were nominally healthy, likely with unrecorded immune exposures. As for this clone: The target antigen is unknown.

Study results and caveats: The authors assumed roughly uniform sequencing depth across donors for presence/absence analyses. According to a later analysis, donors in an Asian-associated ancestry cluster reportedly had fewer N-insertions than the roughly 720-donor mean. Approximately 18,000 TCR beta sequences were associated with HLA alleles at 0.05 false discovery rate in a later analysis.

The rearrangement links TRBV4-1 to TRBJ2-7, with a tentative D call TRBD1 (6 bases). The source of this sequence is a female donor in good health and CMV-seronegative. Sequencing was carried out using PBMCs. The CDR3 sequence: CASSQFDRSIDEQYF. The CDR3 DNA sequence: TGCGCCAGCAGCCAATTTGACAGGAGTATCGACGAGCAGTACTTC.